Below, one T cell receptor beta chain is given with its context. Its specificity is unknown. This entry belongs to a study of blood T cells in healthy people across ages. Study results and caveats: Among long-lived donors, naive CD4+ cells were more numerous and diversity higher than in aged donors.

CDR3 length: 13 residues. The germline CDR1 and CDR2 sequences are SGHRS and YFSETQ. V gave up 6 bases and J gave up 7 bases, with 16 bases separating them. PCR was performed a second time for 7 to 11 cycles using a sample-barcoded 5' primer and a J-beta primer mix. A template-switch adaptor with 12 random nucleotides tagged each cDNA molecule. TCRdb processed the 5' RACE reads anew with MiXCR; each CDR3 protein has one entry. The sample carries 1.2 million to 1.5 million distinct CDR3 sequences, around 39% recorded once. The clonotype comes from a woman aged 18-35 years in good health. The chain uses TRBV5-1 and TRBJ1-2; D may be TRBD1 (6 bases). Input material: blood. The CDR3 loop is CASTIGGAVGYTF. In nucleotides, the CDR3 is TGCGCCAGCACCATCGGGGGCGCGGTTGGCTACACCTTC.